This T cell receptor (beta chain) was observed in a study of blood T cell repertoires in COVID-19 (dated by TCRdb to the early 2020s). Looking at the study overall: Collaborator samples came from the United States, Italy and Spain and covered acute and convalescent phases of COVID-19. The samples were drawn from the first 160 participants of the ongoing ImmuneRACE study and from roughly 1,300 subjects provided by 6 global collaborators. A de-identified subject ID, COVID-19 status, age in years and sex were almost always included in the sample metadata. A freely available public database, intended as a resource for researchers studying the immune response to SARS-CoV-2, is where the repertoires were released. The material from the prospective study consisted of cDNA or gDNA derived from T cells, B-cell-depleted T cells, or PBMCs. HLA class I and class II types, where available, came from metadata supplied by the sample provider rather than from assay-based typing. Deeply sampled blood TCRbeta repertoires from subjects exposed to, actively infected with, or recovered from COVID-19 were included in the dataset. The paper's findings and limits, for the study overall: The quantity of clinical and demographic metadata differed by source and by participant and was supplied without curation.

The collaborating institutions used their own protocols to collect whole blood in K2EDTA tubes. For TCRbeta analysis, collaborators shipped samples in one of three forms: frozen whole blood, isolated PBMCs, or DNA extracted from either of those sample types. On this clone: The clone's antigen remains unknown. Per-base quality was not reported, and no clone a single base away is much larger than it.

TCRbeta CDR3 regions were amplified from genomic DNA by means of the immunoSEQ Assay, a bias-controlled multiplex PCR. From the authors' description of their analysis: The number of nucleated cells in each sample was estimated from the amplification of reference gene primers within the assay. To quantify the absolute abundance of each unique TCRbeta CDR3 rearrangement, sequence reads were collapsed and filtered. For each sample, productive Simpson clonality was calculated by taking the square root of Simpson's diversity index across productive rearrangements. This immuneACCESS table, as held by TCRdb, lists in-frame sequences with V and J called but not all clones. Of the missing ones, under half trace to an unresolved V gene in checked studies; the others have no known cause. V and J calls plus clone size are reproduced from that table; the DNA served to infer D and trimming. Present in this sample are approximately 21,000 clones, about nine tenths of which were seen just once. Together, the top ten hold about 12% of the sample.

V is cut by 3 bases and J by 1 base, and the space between the germline ends is 9 bases. Looking up the germline V gene (reference sequence) yields CDR1 DFQATT and CDR2 SNEGSKA. The CDR3 covers 13 residues, taking in both the cysteine and the phenylalanine. Of all the DNA, just the CDR3 is kept, 39 bases in frame from base 1. Sequencing was performed on peripheral blood. The receptor's source is a woman aged 80 or over with active or convalescent COVID-19. In this chain, TRBV20-1 is recombined with TRBJ2-5; no D gene can be assigned with confidence. In nucleotide form, the sequence is TGCAGTGCTAGTAGGAGTGTCCAAGAGACCCAGTACTTC. This translates into CSASRSVQETQYF.